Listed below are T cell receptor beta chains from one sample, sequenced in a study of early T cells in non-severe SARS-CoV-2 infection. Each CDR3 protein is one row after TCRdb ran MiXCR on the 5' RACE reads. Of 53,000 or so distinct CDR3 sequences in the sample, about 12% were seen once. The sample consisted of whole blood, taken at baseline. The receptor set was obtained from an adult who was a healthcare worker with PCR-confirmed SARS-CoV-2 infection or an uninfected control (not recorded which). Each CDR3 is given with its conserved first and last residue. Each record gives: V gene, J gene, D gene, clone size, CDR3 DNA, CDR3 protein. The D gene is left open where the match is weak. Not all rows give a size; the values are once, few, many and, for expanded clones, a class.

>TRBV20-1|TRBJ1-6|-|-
TGCAGTGCTAGTGTCCCGGGACCGGGTCACCCACCCCTCCACTTT
CSASVPGPGHPPLHF
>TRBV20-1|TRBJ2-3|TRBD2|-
TGCAGTGCTAGAATAGCGGGAAGCACAGATACGCAGTATTTT
CSARIAGSTDTQYF
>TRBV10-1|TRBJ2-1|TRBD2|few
TGCGCCAGCAGTGAGTTGTGGGGGCTAGCGGGAGGCTACAATTCCCGGTTCTTC
CASSELWGLAGGYNSRFF
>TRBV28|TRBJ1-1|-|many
TGTGCCAGCAGTCCGGGAAGGGGAGGCACTGAAGCTTTCTTT
CASSPGRGGTEAFF
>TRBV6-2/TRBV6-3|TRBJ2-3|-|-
TGTGCCAGCAGTCCTCCCTCCCGATATACGCAGTATTTT
CASSPPSRYTQYF
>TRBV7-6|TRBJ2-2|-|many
TGTGCCAGCAGCTTAGCTTTGTCCGGGGAGCTGTTTTTT
CASSLALSGELFF
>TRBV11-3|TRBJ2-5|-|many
TGTGCCAGCAGCAAACATCCTGGGAACCAGTACTTC
CASSKHPGNQYF
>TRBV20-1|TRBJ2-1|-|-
TGCAGTGCTAGAGATACAGACTATGAGCAGTTCTTC
CSARDTDYEQFF
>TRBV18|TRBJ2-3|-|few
TGTGCCAGCTCCCCGGACGATAGGGGCACAGATACGCAGTATTTT
CASSPDDRGTDTQYF
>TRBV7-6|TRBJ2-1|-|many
TGTGCCAGCAGCCAAGGGGGGGTATACAATGAGCAGTTCTTC
CASSQGGVYNEQFF
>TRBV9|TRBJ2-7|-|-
TGTGCCAGCAGCGTAGGCGGAAATTCCTACGAGCAGTACTTC
CASSVGGNSYEQYF
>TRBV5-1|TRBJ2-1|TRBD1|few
TGCGCCAGCAGCTTGTTCGGGACAGATGAGCAGTTCTTC
CASSLFGTDEQFF
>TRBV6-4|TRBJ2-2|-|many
TGTGCCAGCAGTGGAGGAGAGGTGGGGGAGCTGTTTTTT
CASSGGEVGELFF
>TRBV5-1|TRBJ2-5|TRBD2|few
TGCGCCAGCAAGGCCCCCACTAGCGGGAGGCAAAGGGGTCAAGAGACCCAGTACTTC
CASKAPTSGRQRGQETQYF
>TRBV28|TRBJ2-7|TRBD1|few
TGTGCCAGCAGAACAACCGGGACAGGGATATACGAGCAGTACTTC
CASRTTGTGIYEQYF
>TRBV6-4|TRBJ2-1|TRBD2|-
TGTGCCAGCAGTGACTCTCCAGCGGGAGTTTCTGAGCAGTTCTTC
CASSDSPAGVSEQFF
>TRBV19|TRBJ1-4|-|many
TGTGCCAGTAGTATAGGTAATGAAAAACTGTTTTTT
CASSIGNEKLFF
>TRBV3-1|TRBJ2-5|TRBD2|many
TGTGCCAGCAGTCGTCTAGCGGGAGGAGGCGAGACCCAGTACTTC
CASSRLAGGGETQYF
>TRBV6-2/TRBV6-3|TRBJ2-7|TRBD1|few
TGTGCCAGCAGTTACACCACCGGGACAGTGGCCTACGAGCAGTACTTC
CASSYTTGTVAYEQYF
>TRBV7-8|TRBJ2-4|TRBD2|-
TGTGCCAGCAGCTTAGTCGGCGGGGGGCCGGCCAAAAACATTCAGTACTTC
CASSLVGGGPAKNIQYF
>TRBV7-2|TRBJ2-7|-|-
TGTGCCAGCAGCTTCCACCTCTCGCCAGCCCCCTACGAGCAGTACTTC
CASSFHLSPAPYEQYF
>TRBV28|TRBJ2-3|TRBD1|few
TGTGCCAGCAGGGGACAGGCAACCGATACGCAGTATTTT
CASRGQATDTQYF
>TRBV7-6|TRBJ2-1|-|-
TGTGCCAGCAGCTTAGAACGGAATGAGCAGTTCTTC
CASSLERNEQFF
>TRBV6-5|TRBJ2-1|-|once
TGTGCCAGCAGTTACTCTGGGGGAATCTACAATGAGCAGTTCTTC
CASSYSGGIYNEQFF
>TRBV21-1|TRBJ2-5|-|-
TGTGCCAGCAGTAGGGGACTAGCGGCACAAGAGACCCAGTACTTC
CASSRGLAAQETQYF
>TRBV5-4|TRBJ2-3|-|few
TGTGCCAGCAGCTTGAGGCGGGCCCTTAGCACAGATACGCAGTATTTT
CASSLRRALSTDTQYF
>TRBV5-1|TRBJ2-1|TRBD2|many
TGCGCCAGCAGCTTGAAGAGCGGGAGGGCCTTTGACAATGAGCAGTTCTTC
CASSLKSGRAFDNEQFF
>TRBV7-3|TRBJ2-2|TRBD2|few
TGTGCCAGCACCCCTAGCGGGATGAACACCGGGGAGCTGTTTTTT
CASTPSGMNTGELFF
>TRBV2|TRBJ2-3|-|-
TGTGCCAGCGTCTTAACTATCGGGGACCAATTT
CASVLTIGDQF
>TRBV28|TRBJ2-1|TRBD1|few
TGTGCCAGCAGTTTTGGGGTGCACCGGGACAGGGCGGACAATGAGCAGTTCTTC
CASSFGVHRDRADNEQFF
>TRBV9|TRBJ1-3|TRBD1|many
TGTGCCAGCAGCGGGGACAGAGGAACAAACACCATATATTTT
CASSGDRGTNTIYF
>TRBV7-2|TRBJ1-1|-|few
TGTGCCAGCAGCTTATCCGGCTGGCAGAACACTGAAGCTTTCTTT
CASSLSGWQNTEAFF
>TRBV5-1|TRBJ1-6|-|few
TGCGCCAGCAGCTCCGGACAGAGGGATTCACCCCTCCACTTT
CASSSGQRDSPLHF
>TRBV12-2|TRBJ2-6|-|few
TGTGCAAGTCGCTTACGAAGCGGCTCTGGGGCCAACGTCCTGACTTTC
CASRLRSGSGANVLTF
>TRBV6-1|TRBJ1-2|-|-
TGTGCCAGCAGTCCCGCGACCCAGAACTATGGCTACACCTTC
CASSPATQNYGYTF
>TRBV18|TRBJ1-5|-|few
TGTGCCAGCTCACCAGGAGAACGGCAGCCCCAGCATTTT
CASSPGERQPQHF
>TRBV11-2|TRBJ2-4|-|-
TGTGCCAGCAGCCGACAGTTACAGGGTTCAGACATTCAGTACTTC
CASSRQLQGSDIQYF
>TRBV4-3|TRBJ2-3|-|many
TGCGCCAGCAGCCCCAAAGGGGGATTCGCAGATACGCAGTATTTT
CASSPKGGFADTQYF
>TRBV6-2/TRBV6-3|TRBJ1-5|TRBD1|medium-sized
TGTGCCAGCAGTTACTCGGGGACAGGGGGTCAGCCCCAGCATTTT
CASSYSGTGGQPQHF
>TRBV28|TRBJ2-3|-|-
TGTGCCAGCAGTTTGGCCCCGAATAACCCAGATACGCAGTATTTT
CASSLAPNNPDTQYF
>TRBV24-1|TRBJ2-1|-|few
TGTGCCACCAGTGAGGCTACCAATAACAATGAGCAGTTCTTC
CATSEATNNNEQFF
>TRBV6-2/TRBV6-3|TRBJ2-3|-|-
TGTGTCAGCAGGCGGACTAGCACAGATACGCAGTATTTT
CVSRRTSTDTQYF
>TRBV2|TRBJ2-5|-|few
TGTGCCACCCATCCGACGCAGCAAGAGACCCAGTACTTC
CATHPTQQETQYF
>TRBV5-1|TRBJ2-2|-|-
TGCGCCAGCAGCTTGGACACCGGGGAGCTGTTTTTT
CASSLDTGELFF
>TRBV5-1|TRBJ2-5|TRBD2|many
TGCGCCAGCAGCTTCGGACTAGCGGGAGTGGGCCAAGAGACCCAGTACTTC
CASSFGLAGVGQETQYF
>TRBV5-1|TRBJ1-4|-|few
TGCGCCAGCAGCTTGGCCGGCGGGGACGAAAAACTGTTTTTT
CASSLAGGDEKLFF